The 26 T cell receptor beta chains listed next were all sequenced from one sample in a study of T-cell memory formation after mild COVID-19. TCRdb ran MiXCR on the 5' RACE reads and lists one entry per CDR3 protein. Here the sample spans about 55,000 distinct CDR3 sequences, 8% to 10% being singletons. What was sequenced was PBMCs or a T cell subset sorted from them (not recorded which). The source is a man between 18 and 29 years old who had mild COVID-19 (a few samples of this study predate the infection). Cell type and time point are not known.

The chain carries TRBV4-1 and TRBJ2-3; no clear D gene. The V end was cut by 0 bases, the J end by 2 bases, with 12 bases between. CDR1 MGHRA and CDR2 YSYEKL come from the germline V gene. This CDR3 has 16 residues. CDR3 nucleotides: TGCGCCAGCAGCCAAGAGGGCGCCCCATCCACAGATACGCAGTATTTT. This sequence encodes CASSQEGAPSTDTQYF.

This clonotype was seen more than once but under ten times. The CDR3 sequence: CSARALPGQGYTGELFF. CDR3 DNA sequence: TGCAGTGCTAGAGCATTACCGGGACAGGGTTATACCGGGGAGCTGTTTTTT. V usage is TRBV20-1 and J usage is TRBJ2-2; 9 nucleotides line up with TRBD1. The ends lost 1 base at V and 5 bases at J; junction bases unmatched: 11. The CDR3 consists of 17 residues. Germline V gene data show CDR1 as DFQATT and CDR2 as SNEGSKA (reference sequence).

This clonotype has more than one count but fewer than ten. The chain employs TRBV18 and TRBJ2-5, with D maybe TRBD1 (8 bases). Germline V lookup: CDR1 KGHSH, CDR2 LQKENI. Trimming took off 3 bases at V and 5 bases at J, with 16 bases between the two ends. This CDR3 is built from 15 residues. CDR3 in amino acids: CASSPPDRGGETQYF. DNA for the CDR3: TGTGCCAGCTCACCGCCTGACAGGGGAGGGGAGACCCAGTACTTC.

The chain links TRBV4-2 to TRBJ1-6; D perhaps matches TRBD1 (6 bases). V was cut by 0 bases and J by 8 bases, with 11 bases left in between. This CDR3 has 15 amino acids. Germline CDR1 and CDR2: LGHNA and YNFKEQ. The CDR3 spells CASSQDPGEDSPLHF. CDR3 DNA sequence: TGTGCCAGCAGCCAAGACCCAGGGGAGGATTCACCCCTCCACTTT.

This clonotype was observed a handful of times. The gene calls are TRBV29-1 and TRBJ1-4, with TRBD1 as a possible D gene (5 bases). The CDR3 runs 13 residues. With 6 bases removed from V and 6 bases from J, the gap between germline ends came to 14 bases. Germline values: CDR1 SQVTM, CDR2 ANQGSEA. The CDR3 nucleotides are TGCAGCGTCCTCCAGGGTGGTGATGAAAAACTGTTTTTT. Its translation: CSVLQGGDEKLFF.

The rearrangement links TRBV7-6 to TRBJ2-1; maybe TRBD1 (7 bases). Per germline, CDR1 SGHVS and CDR2 FNYEAQ. Trimming shortened V by 2 bases and J by 0 bases, and 14 bases separated the two germline ends. This CDR3 region has 17 residues. The DNA for the CDR3 is TGTGCCAGCAGCTTACGGCCGGGGGACAGCTCCTACAATGAGCAGTTCTTC. Translation gives CASSLRPGDSSYNEQFF.

This clonotype was found a few times. As DNA, the CDR3 is TGCAGTGCTCGATCCTTACAGGGCAGCCAAGAGACCCAGTACTTC. Translating gives CSARSLQGSQETQYF. This chain uses TRBV20-1 with TRBJ2-5, with D perhaps TRBD1 (6 bases). The CDR3 length is 15 residues. V gave up 5 bases and J gave up 1 base, with 17 bases separating them. The germline V gene encodes CDR1 DFQATT and CDR2 SNEGSKA (reference sequence).

This clonotype was seen a handful of times. This chain uses TRBV3-1 with TRBJ1-1, with D possibly TRBD1 on 6 matching bases. Looked up from germline, CDR1 is LGHDT and CDR2 is YNNKEL (reference sequence). Trimming removed 4 bases from V and 4 bases from J, with 16 bases in between. The CDR3 extends over 15 amino acids. The CDR3 DNA reads as TGTGCCAGCAGCCGGCAGGGATTAGGGGGCACTGAAGCTTTCTTT. This codes for CASSRQGLGGTEAFF. The whole variable domain, remainder taken from reference TRBV3-1 and TRBJ1-1, is DTAVSQTPKYLVTQMGNDKSIKCEQNLGHDTMYWYKQDSKKFLKIMFSYNNKELIINETVPNRFSPKSPDKAHLNLHINSLELGDSAVYFCASSRQGLGGTEAFFGQGTRLTVV.

This clonotype came up a few times. V gene TRBV6-2 or TRBV6-3 combines with J gene TRBJ2-2; D ambiguous. V was cut by 8 bases and J by 4 bases, with 11 bases left in between. Germline V lookup: CDR1 MNHEY, CDR2 SVGEGT. CDR3 length: 13 residues. CDR3 sequence (DNA): TGTGCCAGCCGGAGATCGAGCACCGGGGAGCTGTTTTTT. It encodes CASRRSSTGELFF.

This clonotype was counted only a few times. At one boundary the junction diverges from the germline segment, which might be a read error. This chain joins TRBV30 and TRBJ2-1; D not resolved. Germline values: CDR1 GTSNPN, CDR2 SVGIG (reference sequence). CDR3 length equals 12 residues. CDR3 amino acids: CAWSDYYSEQFF. The CDR3 region has the DNA TGTGCCTGGAGTGACTACTACAGTGAGCAGTTCTTC.

This clonotype was seen more than once but under ten times. The J gene is TRBJ2-1, the V gene TRBV5-5, with 7 nucleotides matching TRBD1. The CDR3 has 13 residues. The germline CDR1 and CDR2 sequences are SGHKS and YYEKEE (reference sequence). V dropped 4 bases and J dropped 7; count of bases not matched to a gene: 5. The DNA of the CDR3 is TGTGCCAGCAGCCCACAGGGGTCGAATGAGCAGTTCTTC. As protein: CASSPQGSNEQFF.

In this sample, this clonotype turned up a few times. In nucleotides, the CDR3 is TGCGCCAGCAGCTCGAACACAGGATCCCAAGAGACCCAGTACTTC. Translation gives CASSSNTGSQETQYF. The chain has TRBV5-1 and TRBJ2-5, with a weak D call TRBD1 (5 bases). CDR3 length equals 15 residues. In germline, CDR1 is SGHRS, CDR2 YFSETQ. Between the trimmed V and J ends, which lost 3 bases and 1 base, there was a span of 13 bases. Combining the CDR3 with reference TRBV5-1 and TRBJ2-5 gives the whole variable domain KAGVTQTPRYLIKTRGQQVTLSCSPISGHRSVSWYQQTPGQGLQFLFEYFSETQRNKGNFPGRFSGRQFSNSRSEMNVSTLELGDSALYLCASSSNTGSQETQYFGPGTRLLVL.

This clonotype was counted a few times. J is TRBJ2-1 and V is TRBV10-3; 11 positions agree with TRBD2. The CDR3 is 16 amino acids. Trimming cost V 7 bases and J 2 bases; bases outside gene matches: 7. Germline V gene lookup returns CDR1 ENHRY and CDR2 SYGVKD. In DNA, the CDR3 is TGTGCCATCACTAGCGGGGGGCCCCTAGCCTACAATGAGCAGTTCTTC. It yields the protein CAITSGGPLAYNEQFF.

This clonotype was seen a few times. The V gene is TRBV6-5, the J gene TRBJ1-6, with D perhaps TRBD1 (6 bases). Trimming took 6 bases from V and 8 from J, leaving 14 bases between them. CDR3 length: 14 residues. CDR1 is MNHEY, CDR2 SVGAGI, per germline. The CDR3 region has the DNA TGTGCCAGCAGGCCTTTGGGGGCGGATTCACCCCTCCACTTT. This gives the protein CASRPLGADSPLHF.

This clonotype has at least ten counts. The V call is TRBV5-1, the J call TRBJ2-5; D ambiguous. The germline V gene encodes CDR1 SGHRS and CDR2 YFSETQ. This CDR3 is built from 11 residues. The germline V and J ends were trimmed by 2 bases and 5 bases, with 4 bases remaining between them. This CDR3 is CASSLEETQYF. In nucleotides, the CDR3 is TGCGCCAGCAGCTTAGAGGAGACCCAGTACTTC.

The CDR3 DNA sequence: TGCGCCAGCAGCTTGCTAGCGGGGGCCACAGATACGCAGTATTTT. Its translation is CASSLLAGATDTQYF. The chain is built from TRBV5-1 and TRBJ2-3, with 10 bases fitting TRBD2. Germline V gene lookup returns CDR1 SGHRS and CDR2 YFSETQ. This CDR3 has 15 amino acids. The ends lost 1 base at V and 2 bases at J; junction bases unmatched: 1.

This chain uses TRBV6-2 or TRBV6-3 with TRBJ2-7, with D perhaps matching TRBD1 (6 bases). Trimming stripped 5 bases from V and 2 bases from J, with 13 bases between. The CDR3 covers 14 residues. Germline assignment: CDR1 MNHEY and CDR2 SVGEGT. The CDR3 region is CASSGQQGPYEQYV. CDR3 DNA sequence: TGTGCCAGCAGTGGACAACAGGGCCCCTACGAGCAGTACGTC.

The chain has TRBV7-2 and TRBJ2-1, with TRBD2 identical over 8 bases. The CDR3 is 15 amino acids. The V gene's germline CDR1 is SGHTA and CDR2 FQGNSA. After removal of 1 base from V and 7 bases from J, the junction contained 6 bases not matched to a gene. CDR3 nucleotide sequence: TGTGCCAGCAGCTTAGGCACGGGGGGGATGAATGAGCAGTTCTTC. Translating it yields CASSLGTGGMNEQFF.

This clonotype was detected only a few times. This chain links TRBV6-1 with TRBJ1-1; a weak D match, TRBD1 (6 bases). Trimming cost V 2 bases and J 3 bases, with 7 bases left between them. Looked up from germline, CDR1 is MNHNS and CDR2 is SASEGT. This CDR3 spans 13 amino acids. This CDR3 is CASSEKGDTEAFF. Here the CDR3 DNA reads TGTGCCAGCAGTGAAAAGGGGGACACTGAAGCTTTCTTT.

This clonotype was recorded at least ten times. The chain recombines TRBV10-2 with TRBJ2-4; D possibly uses TRBD1 or TRBD2 (6 bases each). Trimming removed 10 bases at V and 5 bases at J, with 15 bases between. The CDR3 runs to 13 residues. Germline values: CDR1 WSHSY, CDR2 SAAADI. CDR3 in amino acids: CATQMGGENIQYF. The CDR3 DNA sequence: TGCGCCACCCAGATGGGGGGCGAAAACATTCAGTACTTC.

This clonotype has just a few counts. For the CDR3, the DNA is TGTGCCAGCAGCTTAACAGGGGACCAGCCCCAGCATTTT. Its protein is CASSLTGDQPQHF. This chain joins TRBV11-1 and TRBJ1-5, with 7 bases aligning to TRBD1. This CDR3 is built from 13 residues. J gave up 7 bases and V 2 bases, and 2 bases lay outside the gene matches. Germline values: CDR1 SGHAT, CDR2 FQDESV (reference sequence).

This clonotype was counted ten times or more. The V and J genes are TRBV28 and TRBJ2-5, with a possible D match to TRBD2 (6 bases). V dropped 5 bases and J dropped 0 bases, with 13 bases sitting between them. The CDR3 spans 15 residues. CDR1 and CDR2 (germline): MDHEN, SYDVKM. CDR3 amino acids: CASSTSGRYQETQYF. The CDR3 DNA reads as TGTGCCAGCAGTACATCTGGGAGGTACCAAGAGACCCAGTACTTC.

J is TRBJ2-3 and V is TRBV7-9; the D is unclear. CDR1 SEHNR and CDR2 FQNEAQ come from the germline V gene (reference sequence). Trimming pared 4 bases from V and 5 bases from J, leaving 10 bases between. This CDR3 is 13 amino acids long. CDR3 coding DNA: TGTGCCAGCAGCTCCCAATGGGGAGATACGCAGTATTTT. This codes for CASSSQWGDTQYF.

This clonotype was observed a handful of times. The chain carries TRBV12-3 or TRBV12-4 and TRBJ1-2; TRBD1 aligns across 12 bases. The CDR3 has 16 residues. V was pared by 3 bases and J by 8 bases, with 10 bases of the junction left unmatched. The chain's CDR3 is CASSFGTGGGSGGYTF. The CDR3 DNA reads as TGTGCCAGCAGTTTTGGGACAGGGGGCGGTTCAGGAGGCTACACCTTC.

This clonotype turned up a few times. The genes are TRBV5-1 and TRBJ2-3, with TRBD2 matching 8 bases. The germline gives CDR1 SGHRS, CDR2 YFSETQ. Unmatched junction bases numbered 5, after V lost 3 bases and J lost 2 bases. The CDR3 has 15 residues. The CDR3 region is CASSSAGGTTDTQYF. In nucleotides, the CDR3 is TGCGCCAGCAGCTCTGCGGGGGGCACCACAGATACGCAGTATTTT.

This clonotype was counted only a few times. The genes are TRBV7-3 and TRBJ1-1; no clear D gene. This CDR3 comprises 13 residues. Trimming pared 5 bases from V and 6 bases from J, leaving 13 bases between. CDR1 and CDR2 (germline): SGHTA, FQGTGA. The CDR3: CASSQVSRAEAFF. The CDR3 DNA follows: TGTGCCAGCAGCCAGGTCAGCCGAGCTGAAGCTTTCTTT.